This T cell receptor beta chain appears in the sequencing data of a study of CD8+ T cells in alopecia areata listed by TCRdb under 2018. Turning to the overall study: Treated patients were enrolled in an open-label pilot trial of oral tofacitinib, 5 to 10 mg twice daily, for moderate-to-severe alopecia areata. Patients stayed on tofacitinib for 6 to 18 months and then had 6 months of follow-up off drug so that delayed response and recurrence could be assessed. For the treated patients, the SALT score, which quantifies what percentage of scalp surface area is affected, served as the measure of disease severity. The study used high-throughput TCRbeta sequencing to examine T cell clonal expansion in alopecia areata, in both the C3H/HeJ mouse model and human patients. Scalp tissue and sorted CD4+ and CD8+ peripheral blood T cells from patchy and totalis/universalis alopecia areata patients and from healthy controls were covered by human TCRbeta sequencing. Tofacitinib-treated patients had biopsies at baseline and at 4 and 24 weeks of treatment, with a later scalp biopsy in several patients. Scalp clonality was compared across normal scalp (n=4), patchy alopecia areata scalp (n=8), and alopecia totalis/universalis scalp (n=8). The RNA source kit depended on sample type: the PAXgene miRNA kit for fixed scalp, the miRNeasy kit for PBMCs, and the RNeasy kit for mouse skin. immunoSEQ multiplex PCR using 35 Vbeta forward primers and 13 Jbeta reverse primers was used to amplify TCRbeta CDR3 regions. Study-wide findings and limitations: Many expanded lesional clones persisted in scalp and blood during tofacitinib treatment, which may partly explain relapse after stopping treatment. Shared TCR sequences between patients were less evident than in mice, which may be partly attributable to HLA diversity in the patient population. Resident alphabeta T cells in normal human skin are also sequenced, complicating scalp TCR repertoire analysis, unlike mouse skin dominated by gammadelta T cells. Because the treated cohort was small and had just a single nonresponder, larger studies are needed to establish links between baseline CD8+ expansion and response. Tofacitinib significantly lowered scalp clonality and the number of expanded CD8+ clones among the top 100 scalp clones. Higher clonality and more expanded CD8+ clones were observed in lesional scalp than in normal scalp, particularly in alopecia totalis/universalis, a finding suggestive of antigenic drive.

The protocol used for the library was the immunoSEQ multiplex PCR assay. RNA was extracted from all samples and reverse transcribed into cDNA, which served as template for TCR sequencing. First-strand cDNA was synthesized using SuperScript III with a 2:1 mix of oligo-dT and random hexamers. A synthetic immune receptor repertoire was used to measure amplification bias, and any remaining bias was corrected computationally. The original pipeline was this. Raw reads were preprocessed to remove errors, and CDR3 was defined according to IMGT conventions as the region from the conserved cysteine to phenylalanine. To get clonality, Shannon entropy was normalized by log2 of the number of productive unique TCRs and the result was subtracted from 1. Whether scalp clones were CD4 or CD8 was inferred by matching scalp TCRbeta sequences against CD4 and CD8 repertoires sorted from blood. TCRdb took over this immuneACCESS table, retaining in-frame rearrangements with V and J assigned. Such tables are incomplete; in checked studies, under half of the missing clones stem from an unresolved V gene, and the remainder is unexplained. From that table come the V and J calls and clone size; the DNA was used to work out D and trimming. This sample comprises approximately 210,000 clones, more than 55% of them detected only once. The ten largest account for 3% to 3.5% of the sample.

A remark on this clone: Its antigen remains undetermined. There are no base qualities to consult, and no much larger clone falls within one base.

The time point tag for this specimen amounts to: around 4 weeks on oral tofacitinib. The treatment or condition label here, explained by the study, means: oral pan-JAK inhibitor, 5-10 mg twice daily. Peripheral blood and lesional scalp punch biopsies were obtained from patients with alopecia areata. After PBMCs were isolated by density centrifugation and stained for CD3, CD4 and CD8, a FACSAria was used to sort CD4+ and CD8+ T cells. V lost 3 bases and J lost 10 bases; the stretch between them is 12 bases long. Looking up the germline V gene (reference sequence) yields CDR1 GTSNPN and CDR2 SVGIG. The CDR3 holds 11 amino acids from the cysteine to the phenylalanine. CDR3 DNA only is kept here, 33 bases in frame from base 1.

This receptor was obtained from a human donor with alopecia areata. Recombination joined TRBV30 with TRBJ1-1, with a tentative D gene TRBD1 over 5 matching bases. The specimen was CD4+ T cells sorted from blood, collected at week 4, from a patient treated with tofacitinib. The CDR3 in this case is CAWSWGLVAFF. Read as DNA, the sequence is TGTGCCTGGAGCTGGGGGTTGGTAGCTTTCTTT.